This T cell receptor beta chain was identified during a study of radiotherapy plus CTLA-4 blockade in lung cancer. The V end lost 5 bases, the J end lost 8 bases, and 9 bases lay between the germline ends. Germline-derived CDR1 and CDR2 are SGHVS and FQNEAQ. This CDR3 contains 12 residues. The assay was immunoSEQ multiplex PCR, and TCRdb's table has in-frame clones only and misses some. The sample has some 87,000 clones; approximately 83% are singletons. This chain links TRBV7-8 with TRBJ1-4; no reliable D call. This specimen was peripheral blood, taken from a patient treated with radiotherapy plus ipilimumab. The TCR was taken from a human donor with non-small cell lung cancer that progressed on radiotherapy plus ipilimumab. The DNA of the CDR3 is TGTGCCAGCAGCCCGTATCAGGAAAAACTGTTTTTT. It encodes CASSPYQEKLFF.